These 19 T cell receptor beta chains were sequenced from one sample in a study of blood T cell repertoires in COVID-19. The method was immunoSEQ multiplex PCR; TCRdb's version includes in-frame clones alone and lacks a portion of them. The sample consists of approximately 180,000 clones, 80% to 90% of them appearing once. Sequencing used peripheral blood. The receptor set was obtained from a man aged 55-75 years with acute or convalescent COVID-19.

This chain joins TRBV27 and TRBJ2-7; 10 positions match TRBD2. Germline assignment: CDR1 MNHEY and CDR2 SMNVEV (reference sequence). Germline trimming cut 5 bases from V and 5 bases from J; bases unmatched to any gene: 15. The CDR3 runs to 17 residues. CDR3 residues: CASSPYFKREGHNEQYF. DNA for the CDR3: TGTGCCAGCAGTCCGTATTTCAAGCGGGAGGGCCACAACGAGCAGTACTTC.

The V gene is TRBV7-9, the J gene TRBJ2-1; 9 bases line up with TRBD2. CDR1 and CDR2 from the germline V gene are SEHNR and FQNEAQ (reference sequence). The length of the CDR3 is 14 residues. Losses at the gene ends were 5 bases for V and 9 bases for J; bases not matched to a gene: 8. The CDR3 is CASSLAGGPIEQFF. CDR3 nucleotide sequence: TGTGCCAGCAGCCTGGCGGGAGGGCCGATTGAGCAGTTCTTC.

This CDR3 is CASSQDSGVYEQYF. The CDR3 DNA reads TGTGCCAGCAGCCAAGATTCAGGGGTTTACGAGCAGTACTTC. This chain connects TRBV4-2 to TRBJ2-7; D may be TRBD1 (6 bases). The CDR3 runs to 14 residues. The V gene lost 0 bases and the J gene lost 4 bases, with 10 bases spanning the gap. Germline assignment: CDR1 LGHNA and CDR2 YNFKEQ.

CDR3 residues: CASSQYSGANVLTF. Written as DNA, the CDR3 is TGTGCCAGCAGCCAGTACTCTGGGGCCAACGTCCTGACTTTC. The V call is TRBV7-3, the J call TRBJ2-6; no reliable D call. V was clipped by 5 bases and J by 0 bases, with 5 bases between them. CDR1 is SGHTA, CDR2 FQGTGA, per germline. The CDR3 consists of 14 residues.

The chain's CDR3 is CATGRGGGRTGELFF. DNA of the CDR3: TGTGCCACTGGCCGGGGTGGAGGACGCACCGGGGAGCTGTTTTTT. V usage is TRBV15 and J usage is TRBJ2-2, with D perhaps TRBD2 (5 bases). The CDR3 spans 15 residues. Germline values: CDR1 LNHNV, CDR2 YYDKDF (reference sequence). Trimming left V 9 bases short and J 4 bases short, with 18 bases between.

Regarding this clone: This same CDR3 is encoded by further DNA sequences in the sample. This chain joins TRBV4-2 and TRBJ2-1; 10 bases align to TRBD2. CDR1 and CDR2 (germline): LGHNA, YNFKEQ. V lost 4 bases, J lost 3 bases, and 3 bases stayed unmatched. The CDR3 has 15 amino acids. The CDR3 is CASSPGTSDYNEQFF. The CDR3 DNA is TGTGCCAGCAGCCCGGGGACTAGCGACTACAATGAGCAGTTCTTC.

The rearrangement uses TRBV6-5 and TRBJ1-6, with a weak D call TRBD1 (5 bases). CDR3 length: 15 residues. Germline V gene data show CDR1 as MNHEY and CDR2 as SVGAGI. Trimming left V 0 bases short and J 9 bases short, with 12 bases between. The CDR3 sequence: CASSYSSRRGSPLHF. The CDR3 bases are TGTGCCAGCAGTTACTCGAGTCGAAGGGGTTCACCCCTCCACTTT.

This chain connects TRBV10-3 to TRBJ1-1; tentatively, D is TRBD1 (6 bases). V dropped 10 bases and J dropped 1 base, with 16 bases sitting between them. The CDR3 sequence is 14 residues long. Germline lookup yields CDR1 ENHRY and CDR2 SYGVKD. The CDR3 here is CATNPTGQNTEAFF. CDR3 coding DNA: TGTGCCACGAACCCGACAGGCCAGAACACTGAAGCTTTCTTT.

J is TRBJ1-4 and V is TRBV12-3 or TRBV12-4; D ambiguous. V dropped 6 bases and J dropped 12 bases, with 14 bases sitting between them. The length of the CDR3 is 12 residues. CDR3 loop: CASSSSNLELFF. CDR3 in DNA: TGTGCCAGCAGCTCGTCTAATTTAGAACTGTTTTTT.

This chain connects TRBV4-3 to TRBJ2-7, with a weak D call TRBD2 (6 bases). The V gene's germline CDR1 is LGHNA and CDR2 YSLEER. V gave up 0 bases and J gave up 7 bases, with 13 bases separating them. This CDR3 is built from 14 residues. CDR3: CASSQDPLAKEQYF. The CDR3 DNA reads TGCGCCAGCAGCCAAGATCCTCTAGCGAAAGAGCAGTACTTC.

This chain uses TRBV7-6 with TRBJ2-7, with TRBD2 identical over 7 bases. Germline V gives CDR1 SGHVS, CDR2 FNYEAQ. The J segment lost 2 bases and the V segment lost 5 bases, leaving 9 bases of the junction unmatched. The CDR3 spans 15 residues. The CDR3: CASSPDASGAYEQYF. In nucleotides, the CDR3 is TGTGCCAGCAGCCCCGACGCTAGCGGCGCCTACGAGCAGTACTTC. Looking up the rest from reference TRBV7-6 and TRBJ2-7 gives the full variable domain: GAGVSQSPRYKVTKRGQDVALRCDPISGHVSLYWYRQALGQGPEFLTYFNYEAQQDKSGLPNDRFSAERPEGSISTLTIQRTEQRDSAMYRCASSPDASGAYEQYFGPGTRLTVT.

This clone was seen a single time. The J gene is TRBJ1-2, the V gene TRBV29-1; TRBD1 matches at 9 bases. The germline gives CDR1 SQVTM, CDR2 ANQGSEA. The CDR3 is 14 amino acids. J was trimmed by 6 bases and V by 0 bases; bases with no gene match: 5. The CDR3 is CSVEDRDRVNGYTF. In DNA, the CDR3 is TGCAGCGTTGAAGACCGGGACAGGGTCAATGGCTACACCTTC.

The chain has TRBV28 and TRBJ1-5; 7 positions agree with TRBD1. Germline CDR1 MDHEN, CDR2 SYDVKM. The CDR3 consists of 13 residues. Losses at the gene ends were 7 bases for V and 5 bases for J; bases not matched to a gene: 5. Here the CDR3 reads CASNWDSDQPQHF. The CDR3 nucleotides read TGTGCCAGCAACTGGGACAGTGATCAGCCCCAGCATTTT.

In this sample, this clone turned up a few times. This chain uses TRBV25-1 with TRBJ1-5; D not certain. The V and J ends lost 8 bases and 0 bases respectively, with 14 bases between them. This CDR3 is 15 amino acids long. Per germline, CDR1 MGHDK and CDR2 SYGVNS. The CDR3 loop is CASPHRTHSNQPQHF. CDR3 bases: TGTGCCAGCCCACATCGGACTCATAGCAATCAGCCCCAGCATTTT.

In nucleotides, the CDR3 is TGTGCCAGCAGCTCCCGGGACAGACAAAAAGAGACCCAGTACTTC. As protein: CASSSRDRQKETQYF. The chain links TRBV5-4 to TRBJ2-5; 7 bases fit TRBD1. The length of the CDR3 is 15 residues. V was clipped by 3 bases and J by 3 bases; unmatched bases: 8. Germline V gene sequence: CDR1 SGHNT, CDR2 YYREEE (reference sequence).

The V gene is TRBV5-4, the J gene TRBJ2-7; D might be TRBD1 (6 bases). CDR1 is SGHNT and CDR2 is YYREEE in the germline V gene (reference sequence). Trimming stripped 4 bases from V and 0 bases from J, with 8 bases between. The CDR3 totals 13 residues. The CDR3, as DNA: TGTGCCAGCAGCCCGGACAGCTCCTACGAGCAGTACTTC. It specifies CASSPDSSYEQYF.

This sequence joins TRBV4-2 and TRBJ2-5; TRBD2 aligns across 8 bases. The CDR3 is made up of 16 amino acids. With V trimmed by 0 bases and J by 1 base, 4 bases remained unmatched. Germline assignment: CDR1 LGHNA and CDR2 YNFKEQ. The CDR3 reads CASSQDLGTSQETQYF. The CDR3 nucleotides read TGTGCCAGCAGCCAAGACCTAGGGACTAGCCAAGAGACCCAGTACTTC.

V gene TRBV29-1 combines with J gene TRBJ1-2; D is unclear. Germline V CDR1 and CDR2: SQVTM, ANQGSEA. This CDR3 is 11 amino acids long. With 7 bases removed from V and 4 bases from J, the gap between germline ends came to 10 bases. This chain's CDR3 is CSARTLYGYTF. The CDR3 nucleotides are TGCAGCGCTCGGACTCTCTATGGCTACACCTTC.

The V gene is TRBV6-5, the J gene TRBJ2-1, with D perhaps TRBD2 (5 bases). Per the germline V gene, CDR1 is MNHEY and CDR2 is SVGAGI. There are 14 residues in the CDR3. Between the trimmed V and J ends, which lost 4 bases and 7 bases, there was a span of 14 bases. As DNA, the CDR3 is TGTGCCAGCAGTTTAAAAGGGAGTAGGAATGAGCAGTTCTTC. Protein product: CASSLKGSRNEQFF.